This T cell receptor beta chain originates from a study of cytomegalovirus exposure and HLA in healthy donors (dated by TCRdb to between 2016 and 2019). For context, the study as a whole: An earlier analysis of around 600 of the donors reported 276 Gb of sequence data and roughly 100 million unique TCR beta sequences from 190 million or so T cells. About 310 gigabases of sequencing data and approximately 85 million unique TCR sequences were included in an early release covering roughly 700 HLA-typed donors. Of the roughly 390 genotyped donors, about 84% fell in the genetic ancestry cluster associated with self-reported Caucasian donors. The study aimed to test whether cataloging public T cell receptors could reveal signatures of past pathogen exposure. The study profiled the T cell repertoires of 550 to 700 subjects by immunosequencing and related them to cytomegalovirus serostatus. In addition to the first cohort of several hundred subjects, a separate validation cohort of 120 different subjects was used. To predict cytomegalovirus infection status, the study combined high-throughput TCR immunosequencing, statistical association of individual TCRs with disease status, and machine learning. A later analysis re-analyzed previously published TCR beta repertoires from several hundred donors and added high-resolution HLA genotyping to study TCR occurrence patterns. Rather than drawing on any new phenotypic data, the later analysis identified candidate immune exposures from TCR beta sequences and the way those sequences occurred across donors. An earlier analysis of 450 to 750 of the donors used high-throughput TCR beta sequencing to judge whether each TCR beta V gene segment behaved as functional or pseudogenic. Donor age, sex, ethnicity and CMV serostatus were compiled alongside the repertoire data. A later genetic analysis used genome-wide SNP genotypes for about 60% of the 666 donors, treating that subset as a discovery cohort. Every repertoire in the discovery cohort had been generated on one and the same sequencing platform. HLA typing included class I and class II loci at four-digit resolution. The number of donors typed differed by locus, with roughly 629-640 for A, B, C, DRB1 and DQB1, approximately 500 for DQA1, approximately 580 for DPA1, and around 450 for DPB1. About five DR-DQ haplotypes were handled as single units for association and clustering, since linkage in the cohort was strong. Among about 400 genotyped donors of the cohort, an average of around 250,000 unique TCR beta nucleotide sequences was sequenced per donor, of which about 19% were non-productive. Results the study describes overall, beyond this receptor: Cytomegalovirus status was reported to be diagnosed by the classifier with high specificity and sensitivity in both the original and validation cohorts. The study listed 150 to 200 TCR beta chains as associated with cytomegalovirus. Three of the identified cytomegalovirus-associated TCR beta chains were confirmed in vitro to be specific for cytomegalovirus antigens. Compared with the approximately 710-donor mean, donors in an Asian-associated ancestry cluster had fewer N-insertions in productive TCRs, according to a later genetic analysis. In a later analysis, HLA-associated TCR beta chains showed more clonal expansion and lower generation probabilities than non-associated chains that were equally common. In an earlier analysis of about 550 of the donors, most TCR beta V segments were observed in productive rearrangements about 87% or about 30% of the time, broadly matching IMGT annotations. Roughly uniform sequencing depth across donors was assumed in presence/absence analyses, although this assumption may not hold. A further reported finding was that TCR beta sequences accurately predicted the HLA-A and HLA-B alleles for most subjects in the first cohort. Because counts were too low, roughly 18 rarely observed V segments, including chromosome 9 orphons, were left out of the earlier analysis of roughly 600 of the donors. Because HLA typing was missing for some donors at each locus, association tests included only the typed subset. In a later analysis, TCR association rates were found to vary across HLA loci, with the most associated TCRs seen for DRB1 alleles and the fewest for HLA-C alleles. At a false discovery rate of 0.05, a later analysis linked 15,000 to 20,000 TCR beta sequences to specific HLA alleles. According to a later analysis, parvovirus B19, influenza, CMV and Epstein-Barr virus appeared linked to several top co-occurrence clusters. A cluster of highly shared sequence variants was judged likely to represent a technical artifact of the sequencing pipeline. CMV serostatus was the only immune exposure information available for the cohort. Because the 87-base-pair reads could not distinguish some IMGT-functional V segments, including TRBV6-2 and TRBV6-3, those segments were excluded. Linkage disequilibrium might explain the correlated functional status among segregating V segments, but an unknown experimental factor could not be excluded. A later genetic analysis associated a missense DCLRE1C variant with V-gene and J-gene trimming of TCR beta chains, and an independent cohort replicated the association. The cohort was sequenced for TCR beta chains only, and without alpha or paired-chain data the features that could be detected were limited. The authors suggested that the approach could potentially be extended to other disease states and immunological phenotypes. While some public TCRs were present in many individuals, most TCR sequences turned up only very rarely across donors. Most CMV-associated TCR beta chains appeared to be HLA-restricted in a later analysis, and the HLA associations seemed to be driven largely by CMV exposure. When HLA alleles, especially DR and DQ, strongly co-occurred, attributing TCR associations to individual alleles was difficult.

To prepare the library, the immunoSEQ multiplex PCR assay was applied. A mixture of 60 forward primers for TCR Vbeta segments and 13 reverse primers for TCR Jbeta segments was used in the multiplex PCR. The CDR3 region of rearranged TCR beta genes was amplified from genomic DNA with a multiplex PCR assay. The Illumina HiSeq System was used to sequence the amplified TCR beta libraries as 87-base-pair reads. Per the authors' processing: Across the roughly 600 repertoires, a later analysis counted tens of millions of unique TCR beta chains, around 10 million of which were shared by at least two donors. A nearest-neighbor algorithm error-corrected the raw reads and collapsed the reads into unique sequences, merging closely related sequences to remove PCR and sequencing errors. To assign V, D and J gene segments, CDR3 sequences were aligned to IMGT reference sequences. For a sequence to be retained, a match of at least six nucleotides was required to both a V gene segment and a J gene segment. A rearrangement was called productive if the CDR3 had no stop codons and remained in frame with V and J, and every other rearrangement was called non-productive. Following IMGT convention, CDR3 was defined as the stretch from the second conserved V-encoded cysteine up to the conserved J-encoded phenylalanine. Sequences without an unambiguous match to a single V gene segment were excluded from the earlier analysis of several hundred of the donors. An earlier analysis of under 750 of the donors called V segments functional above 56.7% productive rearrangements and segregating when the between-donor standard deviation exceeded 5%. A statistical classification framework was built to diagnose cytomegalovirus status from the catalog of TCR beta chain sequences. In a later analysis, TCR nucleotide sequences were compared against IMGT/GENE-DB human TR gene sequences so that V and J genes could be assigned. The TCRdist pipeline was used in a later analysis to assign CDR3 sequences and most-parsimonious VDJ recombination scenarios. A later analysis defined each TCR beta chain by its CDR3 amino acid sequence plus V-gene family, and excluded reads lacking a unique V-gene family. As a way to deal with suspected cross-contamination and a sequencing artifact, a later analysis dropped under 600 nucleotide sequences that were highly shared and had low generation probability. For each public chain, a later analysis derived a clonal expansion index from normalized ranks of inferred template counts within each repertoire. A later analysis computed generation probabilities with a VDJ recombination model fitted to out-of-frame rearrangements, and checked the results against IGoR. In a later analysis, hypergeometric tests were used to score TCR-TCR, TCR-HLA and TCR-CMV co-occurrence, with a repertoire-size bias correction applied to TCR pairs. False discovery rates were estimated in a later analysis by permuting HLA or CMV assignments 20 times. In a later analysis, co-occurring TCRs were grouped with DBSCAN, and TCRdist sequence similarity was added when clustering was performed within HLA-allele-positive subsets. Co-occurrence clustering excluded repertoires with fewer than 30,000 or more than 120,000 public chains, plus five with anomalous nucleotide sharing. Held by TCRdb, this immuneACCESS table contains in-frame sequences only and omits some clones. Under half of the omission traces to an unresolved V gene where checked; the cause of the rest is unknown. The V and J calls and clone size come from that table; D and trimming were worked out from the DNA. The sample table shows some 180,000 clones, and about 82% are seen once. The ten biggest clones cover under 2% of the sample.

In total, about 650 healthy bone marrow donors made up the cohort. Cohort members were all nominally healthy when sampled, although unrecorded immune exposures were likely present. The donor was CMV seronegative and belonged to the group of 352 seronegative cohort members. Each donor provided a peripheral blood sample, and peripheral blood mononuclear cells were used for TCR beta sequencing. The Qiagen DNeasy Blood Extraction Kit was used to extract genomic DNA from the blood cell samples. Via the germline V gene, CDR1 is SGHAT and CDR2 FQNNGV. V is cut by 5 bases and J by 16 bases, and the space between the germline ends is 18 bases. The CDR3 has 12 amino acids, counting the end cysteine and phenylalanine. The CDR3 DNA has 36 bases and is translated from base 1. The table lists this clone with many counts. What this receptor recognizes is not known. The record has no base qualities; no much larger clone is one base away.

The sequenced sample consisted of PBMCs. The sequence was collected from a woman under 40 in good health and CMV-seronegative. The chain is assembled from TRBV11-2 and TRBJ2-1, with a tentative D gene TRBD1 over 6 matching bases. The DNA sequence reads TGTGCCAGCAGCCCGGACCGGGACATTCCCTTCTTC. This codes for CASSPDRDIPFF.